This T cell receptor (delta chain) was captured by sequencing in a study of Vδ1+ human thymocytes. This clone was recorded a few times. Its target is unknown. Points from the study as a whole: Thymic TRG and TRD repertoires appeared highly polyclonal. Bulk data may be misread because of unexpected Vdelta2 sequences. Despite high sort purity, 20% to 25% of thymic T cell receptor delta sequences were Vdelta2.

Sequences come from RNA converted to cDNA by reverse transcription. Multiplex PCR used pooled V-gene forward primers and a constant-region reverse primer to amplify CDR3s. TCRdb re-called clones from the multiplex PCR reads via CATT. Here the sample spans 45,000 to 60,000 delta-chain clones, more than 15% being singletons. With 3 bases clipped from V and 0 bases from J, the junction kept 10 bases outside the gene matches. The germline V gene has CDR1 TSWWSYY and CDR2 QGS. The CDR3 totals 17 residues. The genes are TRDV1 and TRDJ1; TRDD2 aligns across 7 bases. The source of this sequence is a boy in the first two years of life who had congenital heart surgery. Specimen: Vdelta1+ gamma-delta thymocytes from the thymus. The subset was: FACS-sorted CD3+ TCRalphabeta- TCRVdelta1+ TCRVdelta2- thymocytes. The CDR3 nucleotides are TGTGCTCTTGGGGACCTTCCTCCCTCCAGTTACACCGATAAACTCATCTTT. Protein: CALGDLPPSSYTDKLIF.